A single sample gave rise to the 22 T cell receptor beta chains below, sequenced in a study of blood T cells in healthy people across ages. Primed by a sample-barcoded 5' primer and a J-beta primer mix, a second PCR proceeded for roughly 6 to 12 cycles. One entry per CDR3 protein, called by TCRdb with MiXCR from the 5' RACE reads. Counted here are roughly 1.5 million distinct CDR3 sequences, approximately 42% occurring once; the ten biggest clones make up more than 4%. The source material was blood. Receptors originate from a woman aged 18-35 years in good health.

The chain combines TRBV24-1 with TRBJ2-7; maybe TRBD2 (5 bases). The better agreement between TRBJ2-5 and the DNA end casts doubt on the J call. Germline V gene sequence: CDR1 KGHDR, CDR2 SFDVKD. The CDR3 has 14 residues. The CDR3 reads CATSESGEEETQYF. In DNA form, the CDR3 reads TGTGCCACCAGTGAATCCGGGGAAGAAGAGACCCAGTACTTC.

This chain uses TRBV7-6 with TRBJ1-1; D is unresolved. Germline loops: CDR1 SGHVS, CDR2 FNYEAQ. This CDR3 has 14 amino acids. Trimming pared 5 bases from V and 1 base from J, leaving 11 bases between. CDR3 region: CASSPEGSNTEAFF. The CDR3 nucleotides read TGTGCCAGCAGCCCCGAGGGTTCGAACACTGAAGCTTTCTTT.

The chain links TRBV9 to TRBJ2-6; TRBD1 agrees at 8 bases. The germline gives CDR1 SGDLS, CDR2 YYNGEE. With 4 bases clipped from V and 2 bases from J, the junction kept 8 bases outside the gene matches. The CDR3 is made up of 17 amino acids. The CDR3 nucleotides read TGTGCCAGCAGCTTCGGACAGGGCTTCACTGGGGCCAACGTCCTGACTTTC. It specifies CASSFGQGFTGANVLTF.

The CDR3 spells CASSATGYPTDTQYF. The CDR3 DNA sequence: TGTGCCAGCAGCGCGACAGGGTACCCCACAGATACGCAGTATTTT. The chain carries TRBV9 and TRBJ2-3; 7 positions agree with TRBD1. From germline, CDR1 is SGDLS and CDR2 YYNGEE. The CDR3 sequence is 15 residues long. The junction had 6 bases not matched to a gene; V was cut back by 3 bases and J by 2 bases.

This clonotype was observed at least ten times. V usage is TRBV12-3 or TRBV12-4 and J usage is TRBJ2-7; 9 bases are a match to TRBD2. The ends lost 3 bases at V and 3 bases at J; junction bases unmatched: 6. This CDR3 spans 15 amino acids. The CDR3 reads CASSFQGGGGYEQYF. The DNA of the CDR3 is TGTGCCAGCAGTTTTCAGGGCGGGGGGGGCTACGAGCAGTACTTC.

The rearrangement uses TRBV4-3 and TRBJ2-7; TRBD1 aligns across 10 bases. The germline V gene has CDR1 LGHNA and CDR2 YSLEER. V lost 3 bases and J lost 0; bases outside the gene matches: 5. CDR3 length: 16 amino acids. In DNA, the CDR3 is TGCGCCAGCAGCCAGGACAGGGGGGGTGCCTCCTACGAGCAGTACTTC. Translation: CASSQDRGGASYEQYF.

Only a few counts were recorded for this clonotype. The V and J genes are TRBV6-6 and TRBJ2-5, with TRBD2 as a possible D gene (6 bases). V was trimmed by 6 bases and J by 12 bases, leaving 14 bases between them. Germline V gene data show CDR1 as MNHNY and CDR2 as SVGAGI (reference sequence). The CDR3 spans 11 residues. The CDR3 spells CASSNLGEEYF. The CDR3 DNA reads as TGTGCCAGCAGCAACCTGGGGGAGGAGTACTTC.

This clonotype occurred a few times. The chain carries TRBV10-3 and TRBJ1-2, with TRBD1 as a possible D gene (6 bases). The V end was cut by 2 bases, the J end by 4 bases, with 11 bases between. Germline lookup yields CDR1 ENHRY and CDR2 SYGVKD. The CDR3 contains 14 residues. CDR3 sequence: CAISETQGTYGYTF. In DNA form, the CDR3 reads TGTGCCATCAGTGAGACTCAGGGGACCTATGGCTACACCTTC.

In its sample, this clonotype was seen a few times. The chain is built from TRBV13 and TRBJ1-1; weak D call: TRBD1 (5 bases). Germline CDR1 is PRHDT and CDR2 is FYEKMQ (reference sequence). The CDR3 is 14 residues long. V lost 4 bases and J lost 2, with 11 bases in between. The CDR3 coding sequence is TGTGCCAGCAGCTGGGGCGAGGGAAACACTGAAGCTTTCTTT. It codes for CASSWGEGNTEAFF.

This clonotype was seen a handful of times. The chain links TRBV9 to TRBJ2-1; TRBD2 agrees at 8 bases. Germline V gene sequence: CDR1 SGDLS, CDR2 YYNGEE. CDR3 size: 15 residues. The J segment lost 3 bases and the V segment lost 7 bases, leaving 9 bases of the junction unmatched. In nucleotides, the CDR3 is TGTGCCAGCGGCCTAGCGGGTAACGACTACAATGAGCAGTTCTTC. Translation gives CASGLAGNDYNEQFF.

This clonotype came up a few times. This chain uses TRBV3-1 with TRBJ1-5; D is ambiguous. With 2 bases removed from V and 3 bases from J, the gap between germline ends came to 5 bases. This CDR3 contains 13 residues. Germline assignment: CDR1 LGHDT and CDR2 YNNKEL (reference sequence). The CDR3 region has the DNA TGTGCCAGCAGCCAATCCGCCAATCAGCCCCAGCATTTT. Translated, it gives CASSQSANQPQHF.

This clonotype was seen ten or more times. This chain links TRBV21-1 with TRBJ2-1. TRBV21-1 is recorded as a pseudogene. The CDR3 has 11 amino acids. The CDR3: CASSKNNEQFF. CDR3 in DNA: TGTGCCAGCAGCAAAAACAATGAGCAGTTCTTC.

The chain has TRBV20-1 and TRBJ1-1; tentatively, D is TRBD1 (6 bases). This CDR3 is 12 amino acids long. Per the germline V gene, CDR1 is DFQATT and CDR2 is SNEGSKA (reference sequence). For the CDR3, the DNA is TGCAGCCCGGGACATCGGTCGTCAGAAGCTTTCTTT. Translated: CSPGHRSSEAFF.

The CDR3 coding sequence is TGTGCCAGCAGCCCCCCCCTACCGCAGGGAGGGACTGAAGCTTTCTTT. As protein: CASSPPLPQGGTEAFF. This rearrangement joins TRBV11-2 to TRBJ1-1; D may be TRBD1 (5 bases). Germline V lookup: CDR1 SGHAT, CDR2 FQNNGV. CDR3 length: 16 residues. Between the trimmed V and J ends, which lost 5 bases and 5 bases, there was a span of 21 bases.

This clonotype was observed a few times. The rearrangement uses TRBV4-3 and TRBJ1-5; D might be TRBD1 (5 bases). V lost 4 bases, J lost 5 bases, and 15 bases lay in between. The CDR3 has 15 residues. Germline V gene data show CDR1 as LGHNA and CDR2 as YSLEER. For the CDR3, the DNA is TGCGCCAGCAGCCTTATAGGGAGAGGGGATCAGCCCCAGCATTTT. This encodes CASSLIGRGDQPQHF.

This clonotype was picked up many times. This sequence joins TRBV6-2 or TRBV6-3 and TRBJ2-1, with 7 bases matching TRBD2. The ends lost 2 bases at V and 7 bases at J; junction bases unmatched: 8. Germline V gives CDR1 MNHEY, CDR2 SVGEGT. The CDR3 spans 15 residues. The CDR3 DNA reads as TGTGCCAGCAGTTACCTAGGACTAGAGGGAAATGAGCAGTTCTTC. Protein sequence: CASSYLGLEGNEQFF.

This clonotype was detected ten times or more. This sequence joins TRBV27 and TRBJ2-7, with D unresolved. V lost 2 bases, J lost 2 bases, and 7 bases lay in between. The germline gives CDR1 MNHEY, CDR2 SMNVEV (reference sequence). The CDR3 contains 13 residues. The CDR3 reads CASSLRRTYEQYF. In nucleotides, the CDR3 is TGTGCCAGCAGTTTAAGGCGGACCTACGAGCAGTACTTC.

This clonotype was seen a few times. This chain uses TRBV12-3 or TRBV12-4 with TRBJ1-4; D gene unclear. The CDR3 runs to 13 residues. V was trimmed by 6 bases and J by 5 bases, leaving 10 bases between them. This chain's CDR3 is CASRPGVNEKLFF. The DNA for the CDR3 is TGTGCCAGCAGGCCGGGAGTCAATGAAAAACTGTTTTTT.

This sequence joins TRBV29-1 and TRBJ1-6, with unresolved D. Trimming shortened V by 6 bases and J by 7 bases, and 13 bases separated the two germline ends. CDR1 and CDR2 from the germline V gene are SQVTM and ANQGSEA. The CDR3 runs to 13 residues. The CDR3: CSVREVPNSPLHF. In nucleotides, the CDR3 is TGCAGCGTGAGGGAGGTCCCGAATTCACCCCTCCACTTT.

This clonotype has just a few counts. This chain uses TRBV11-2 with TRBJ2-3, with D perhaps matching TRBD1 (7 bases). Looked up from germline, CDR1 is SGHAT and CDR2 is FQNNGV. The V end was cut by 7 bases, the J end by 4 bases, with 21 bases between. This CDR3 contains 16 residues. The CDR3 region has the DNA TGTGCCAGCACAACGCTGCGGGGCAGGGGGGCAGATACGCAGTATTTT. Encoded protein: CASTTLRGRGADTQYF.

This chain uses TRBV27 with TRBJ2-4; TRBD1 is a possible D gene (6 bases). The end of the DNA fits TRBJ2-7 better, so the J call may be wrong. Germline V CDR1 and CDR2: MNHEY, SMNVEV (reference sequence). The CDR3 has 14 residues. In DNA, the CDR3 is TGTGCCAGCAGTTCACAGGGTTCCGGTCACGAGCAGTACTTC. This codes for CASSSQGSGHEQYF.

This clonotype has only a few counts. The chain employs TRBV20-1 and TRBJ2-1; a weak D match, TRBD2 (6 bases). V was shortened by 5 bases and J by 3 bases, with 14 bases between the two germline ends. Germline V gene sequence: CDR1 DFQATT, CDR2 SNEGSKA (reference sequence). This CDR3 has 14 amino acids. CDR3 sequence (DNA): TGCAGTGCTCTCGGGGGAGATCGCTACAATGAGCAGTTCTTC. It is translated as CSALGGDRYNEQFF.